This entry is about one TCR beta chain. The target antigen is unknown. It was the approximately 130-subject validation cohort, separate from the roughly 700-subject first cohort, to which the donors belonged. The data are from a study of cytomegalovirus exposure and HLA in healthy donors. Study conclusions and caveats: Researchers catalogued 160 or so TCR beta chains as cytomegalovirus-associated.

This CDR3 contains 15 residues. Germline V CDR1 and CDR2: SQVTM, ANQGSEA. Trimming removed 2 bases at V and 0 bases at J, with 13 bases between. Repertoires were generated with immunoSEQ multiplex PCR, while TCRdb's copy carries only in-frame clones and drops some. The data show some 160,000 clones, 91% seen once. Sequenced input: PBMCs. This TCR was recovered from a man aged 18 to 29 in good health and CMV-seronegative. The chain employs TRBV29-1 and TRBJ1-1; the D is unclear. CDR3 sequence: CSVERQVSMNTEAFF. As DNA, the CDR3 is TGCAGCGTTGAAAGGCAGGTATCCATGAACACTGAAGCTTTCTTT.